These T cell receptor beta chains were read from a single sample in a study of vaccination effects on CD4 cells after COVID-19. The repertoire was sequenced with immunoSEQ multiplex PCR; TCRdb's copy has only in-frame clones and lacks some. Of around 47,000 clones listed, around 66% are singletons. Their target antigens are unknown. The source was CD4+ T cells from PBMCs cultured with a peptide pool, collected before COVID-19 vaccination. The source is a human donor who had a prior SARS-CoV-2 infection. CDR3s include the opening cysteine and the closing phenylalanine or tryptophan. D genes are given only for firm matches. Clone size is stated in some rows and not others, as once, few, many or a class when expanded.

d_gene,v_gene,abundance,j_gene,CDR3nt,CDR3aa
NA,TRBV6-1,NA,TRBJ2-5,TGTGCCAGCAGTGAATATAGGCGGGGTGGCCAAGAGACCCAGTACTTC,CASSEYRRGGQETQYF
NA,TRBV6-2/TRBV6-3,NA,TRBJ2-5,TGTGCCAGCAGCCCCCGGGCTAGATCGGCCCAGTACTTC,CASSPRARSAQYF
NA,TRBV2,NA,TRBJ2-7,TGTGCCAGCAAGTCCTACGAGCAGTACTTC,CASKSYEQYF
NA,TRBV21-1,NA,TRBJ2-1,TGTGCCAGCAGCAAAGGGACACTGACGGGACTAGATTCCTACAATGAGCAGTTCTTC,CASSKGTLTGLDSYNEQFF
NA,TRBV6-1,NA,TRBJ2-3,TGTGCCAGCAGTGAAGTGCTTGACAGCCCCACAGATACGCAGTATTTT,CASSEVLDSPTDTQYF
NA,TRBV12-3/TRBV12-4,few,TRBJ1-2,TGTGCCAGCAGTAATGGTCCGGCTGGCTACACCTTC,CASSNGPAGYTF
NA,TRBV5-5,NA,TRBJ2-3,TGTGCCAGCACCCAGACAGGAGGGGCTAATACGCAGTATTTT,CASTQTGGANTQYF
NA,TRBV18,NA,TRBJ2-2,TGTGCCAGCTCACCACCGAGGTACACCGGGGAGCTGTTTTTT,CASSPPRYTGELFF
NA,TRBV6-6,NA,TRBJ1-4,TGTGCCAGCCGGACGGGGAGAACTAATGAAAAACTGTTTTTT,CASRTGRTNEKLFF
NA,TRBV5-1,NA,TRBJ1-1,TGCGCCAGCAGCCCAGGGATAACCAACACCCCGCACACTGAAGCTTTCTTT,CASSPGITNTPHTEAFF
NA,TRBV19,NA,TRBJ1-5,TGTGCCAGTACTAGCCGGGACATGTTGTTCCCCCAGCATTTT,CASTSRDMLFPQHF
NA,TRBV5-8,once,TRBJ2-6,TGTGCCAGCAGCTTGGGACAGTTAGCTGGGGCCAACGTCCTGACTTTC,CASSLGQLAGANVLTF
TRBD1,TRBV4-2,once,TRBJ1-1,TGTGCCAGCAGCCAAGAAGGAAGTGACAGGGGAGATATATGGGCTTTCTTT,CASSQEGSDRGDIWAFF
NA,TRBV5-4,many,TRBJ2-4,TGTGCCAGCAGCTTGAACAGGGAGGACATTCAGTACTTC,CASSLNREDIQYF
TRBD2,TRBV7-9,NA,TRBJ2-1,TGTGCCAGCAGCCTGGGACTAGCGGGAGGGCCGGACAATGAGCAGTTCTTC,CASSLGLAGGPDNEQFF
TRBD1,TRBV27,once,TRBJ2-7,TGTGCCAGCAGTGCCGGGACAGGGGGCGAGGGCGAGCAGTACTTC,CASSAGTGGEGEQYF
TRBD1,TRBV19,NA,TRBJ2-7,TGTGCCAGTAGTATTGCAGGGGGTCCCTACGAGCAGTACTTC,CASSIAGGPYEQYF
NA,TRBV25-1,NA,TRBJ2-1,TGTGCCAGCAGTGAGGTCGATACCAGCTCCTACAATGAGCAGTTCTTC,CASSEVDTSSYNEQFF